The clone carrying this TCR beta chain has a count of ten or more. Antigen specificity is unknown. The repertoire was sequenced with immunoSEQ multiplex PCR; TCRdb's copy has only in-frame clones and lacks some. In total the sample includes tens of thousands of clones, none of them seen once. Looked up from germline, CDR1 is SGHRS and CDR2 is YFSETQ. This CDR3 is 16 amino acids long. V was trimmed by 0 bases and J by 5 bases, leaving 17 bases between them. The source of the sample is a study of T cells after posttransplantation cyclophosphamide. The related graft donor's blood sample was taken on the day of bone marrow donation. General study points: TRB clonality was highly associated with recipient CMV seropositivity and reactivation. Donor-recipient repertoire similarity was low at 1-2 months, rising over year one. Tissue-infiltrating T cells from skin or gut overlapped little with blood T cells.

The rearrangement uses TRBV5-1 and TRBJ1-1; D might be TRBD1 (5 bases). The source of this sequence is a man in his fifties in good health, CMV-negative, and a related stem cell transplant donor. Material for sequencing was PBMCs. The CDR3 region is CASSLGAGGGTTEAFF. DNA of the CDR3: TGCGCCAGCAGCTTGGGGGCGGGGGGAGGCACAACTGAAGCTTTCTTT.